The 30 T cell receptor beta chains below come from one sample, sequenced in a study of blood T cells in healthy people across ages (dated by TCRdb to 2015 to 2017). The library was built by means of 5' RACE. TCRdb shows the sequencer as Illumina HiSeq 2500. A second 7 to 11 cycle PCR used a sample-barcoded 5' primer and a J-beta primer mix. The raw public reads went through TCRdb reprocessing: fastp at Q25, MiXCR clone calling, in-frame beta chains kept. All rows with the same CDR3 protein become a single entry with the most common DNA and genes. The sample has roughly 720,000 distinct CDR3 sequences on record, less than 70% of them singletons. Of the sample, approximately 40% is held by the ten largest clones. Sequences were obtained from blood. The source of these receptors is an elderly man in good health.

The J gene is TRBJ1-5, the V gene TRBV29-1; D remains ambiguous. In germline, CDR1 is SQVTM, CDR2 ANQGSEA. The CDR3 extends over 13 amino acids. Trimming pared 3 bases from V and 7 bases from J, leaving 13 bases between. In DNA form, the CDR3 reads TGCAGCGTTGAGATGGGCGCCGGGCAGCCCCAGCATTTT. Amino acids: CSVEMGAGQPQHF.

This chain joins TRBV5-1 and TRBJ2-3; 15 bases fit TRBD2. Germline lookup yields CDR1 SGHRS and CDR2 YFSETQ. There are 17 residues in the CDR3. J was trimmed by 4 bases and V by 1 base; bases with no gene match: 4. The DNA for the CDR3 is TGCGCCAGCAGCTTGAAGGGGACTAGCGGGAGGTCAGATACGCAGTATTTT. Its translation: CASSLKGTSGRSDTQYF.

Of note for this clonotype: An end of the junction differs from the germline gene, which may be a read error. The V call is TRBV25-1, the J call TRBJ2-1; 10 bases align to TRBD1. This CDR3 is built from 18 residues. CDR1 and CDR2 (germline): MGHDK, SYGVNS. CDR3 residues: CASSEFGQGVSAYNEQFF. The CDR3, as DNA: TGTGCCAGCAGTGAATTTGGACAGGGGGTTTCTGCCTATAATGAGCAGTTCTTC.

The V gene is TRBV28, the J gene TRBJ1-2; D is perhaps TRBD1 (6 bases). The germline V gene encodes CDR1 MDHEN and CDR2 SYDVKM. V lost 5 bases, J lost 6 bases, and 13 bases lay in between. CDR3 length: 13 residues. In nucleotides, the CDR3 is TGTGCCAGCAGTCTCAACAGGGCGGATGGCTACACCTTC. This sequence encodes CASSLNRADGYTF.

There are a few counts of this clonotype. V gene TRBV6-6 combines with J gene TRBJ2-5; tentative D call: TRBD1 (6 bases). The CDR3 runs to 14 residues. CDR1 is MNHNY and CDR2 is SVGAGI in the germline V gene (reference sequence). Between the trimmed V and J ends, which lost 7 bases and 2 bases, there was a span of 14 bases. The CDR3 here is CASTHLGGQETQYF. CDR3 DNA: TGTGCCAGCACTCACCTAGGGGGTCAAGAGACCCAGTACTTC.

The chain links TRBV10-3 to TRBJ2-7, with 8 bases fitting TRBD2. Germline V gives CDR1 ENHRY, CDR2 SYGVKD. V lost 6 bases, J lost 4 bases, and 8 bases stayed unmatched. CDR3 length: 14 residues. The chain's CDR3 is CAIRQREPNYEQYF. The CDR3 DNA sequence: TGTGCCATCAGACAGCGGGAGCCGAATTACGAGCAGTACTTC.

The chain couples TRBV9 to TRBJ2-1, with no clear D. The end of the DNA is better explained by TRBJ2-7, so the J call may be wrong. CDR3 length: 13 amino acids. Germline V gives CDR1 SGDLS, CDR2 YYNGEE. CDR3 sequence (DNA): TGTGCCAGCAGCGTAGAGGGTTACAATGAGCAGTACTTC. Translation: CASSVEGYNEQYF.

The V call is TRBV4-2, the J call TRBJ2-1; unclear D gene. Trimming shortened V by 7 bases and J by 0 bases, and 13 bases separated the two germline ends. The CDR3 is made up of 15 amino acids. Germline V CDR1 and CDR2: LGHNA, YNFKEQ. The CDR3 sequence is CASTRDPFSYNEQFF. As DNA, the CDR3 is TGTGCCAGCACCCGCGACCCGTTCTCCTACAATGAGCAGTTCTTC.

CDR3 DNA: TGTGCCAGCACCTTCAGGGACACCCTCGGTGGGGCCAACGTCCTGACTTTC. Translated, it gives CASTFRDTLGGANVLTF. The genes are TRBV12-3 or TRBV12-4 and TRBJ2-6; D might be TRBD1 (6 bases). Trimming pared 7 bases from V and 3 bases from J, leaving 19 bases between. The CDR3 is 17 residues long.

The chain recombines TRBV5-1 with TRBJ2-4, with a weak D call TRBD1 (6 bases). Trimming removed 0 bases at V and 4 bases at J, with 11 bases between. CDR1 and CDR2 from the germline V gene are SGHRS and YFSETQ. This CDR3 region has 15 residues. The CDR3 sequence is CASSLGTGTKNIQYF. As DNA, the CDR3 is TGCGCCAGCAGCTTGGGAACAGGGACGAAAAACATTCAGTACTTC.

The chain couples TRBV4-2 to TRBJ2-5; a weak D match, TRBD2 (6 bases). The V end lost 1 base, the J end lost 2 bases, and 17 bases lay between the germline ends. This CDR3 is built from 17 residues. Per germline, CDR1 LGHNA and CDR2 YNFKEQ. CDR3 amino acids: CASSQVLGRLEQETQYF. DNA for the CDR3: TGTGCCAGCAGCCAAGTACTCGGGAGACTAGAGCAAGAGACCCAGTACTTC.

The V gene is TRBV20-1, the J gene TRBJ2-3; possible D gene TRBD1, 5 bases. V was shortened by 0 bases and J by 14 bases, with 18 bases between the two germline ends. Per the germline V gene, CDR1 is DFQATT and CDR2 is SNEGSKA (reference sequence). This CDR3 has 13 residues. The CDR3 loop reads CSARDHDSRYAYF. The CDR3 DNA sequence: TGCAGTGCTAGAGATCACGACAGCAGATACGCGTATTTT.

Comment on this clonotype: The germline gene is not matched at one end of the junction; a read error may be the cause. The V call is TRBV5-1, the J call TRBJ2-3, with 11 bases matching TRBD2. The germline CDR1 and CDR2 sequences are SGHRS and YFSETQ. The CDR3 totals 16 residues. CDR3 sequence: CAGSAASGRPTDTQYF. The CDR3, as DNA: TGCGCCGGCAGCGCGGCTAGCGGGAGGCCCACAGATACGCAGTATTTT.

CDR3 bases: TGTGCCAGCAGTTCCCTCGGGACTAATCAGTTCTTC. Translation: CASSSLGTNQFF. V gene TRBV12-3 or TRBV12-4 combines with J gene TRBJ2-1; 7 bases map to TRBD2. Trimming at V came to 4 bases and at J to 13 bases, leaving 7 bases not matched to a gene. The CDR3 runs to 12 residues.

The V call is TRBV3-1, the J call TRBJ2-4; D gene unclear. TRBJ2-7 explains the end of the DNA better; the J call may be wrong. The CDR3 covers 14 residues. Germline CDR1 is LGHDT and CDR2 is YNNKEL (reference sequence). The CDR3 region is CASSQVGLGDEQYF. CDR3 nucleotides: TGTGCCAGCAGCCAAGTAGGGTTGGGTGACGAGCAGTACTTC.

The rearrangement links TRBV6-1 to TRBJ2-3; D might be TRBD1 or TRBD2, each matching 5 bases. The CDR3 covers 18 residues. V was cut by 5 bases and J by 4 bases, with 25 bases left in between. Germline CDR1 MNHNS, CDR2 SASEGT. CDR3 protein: CASSRSPRFFRDADTQYF. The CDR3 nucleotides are TGTGCCAGCAGTCGGAGCCCCAGGTTTTTTCGGGACGCAGATACGCAGTATTTT.

CDR3 sequence reads: CASSYPRTGGGTEAFF. CDR3 nucleotide sequence: TGTGCCAGCAGTTACCCCCGGACAGGGGGCGGCACTGAAGCTTTCTTT. The V gene is TRBV6-5, the J gene TRBJ1-1; 11 positions agree with TRBD1. V lost 2 bases, J lost 4 bases, and 6 bases stayed unmatched. The CDR3 sequence is 16 residues long. Germline assignment: CDR1 MNHEY and CDR2 SVGAGI.

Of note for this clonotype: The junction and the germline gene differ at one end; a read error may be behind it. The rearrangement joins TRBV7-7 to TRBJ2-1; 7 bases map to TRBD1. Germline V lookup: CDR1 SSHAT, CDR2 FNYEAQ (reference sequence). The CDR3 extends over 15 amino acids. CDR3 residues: CASSSGQLHYNEQFF. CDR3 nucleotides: TGTGCTAGCAGCTCGGGACAGTTACATTACAATGAGCAGTTCTTC.

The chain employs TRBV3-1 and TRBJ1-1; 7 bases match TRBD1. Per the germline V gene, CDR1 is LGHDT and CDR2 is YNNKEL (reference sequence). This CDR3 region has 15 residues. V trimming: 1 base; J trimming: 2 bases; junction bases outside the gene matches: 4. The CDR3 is CASSQGAGGNTEAFF. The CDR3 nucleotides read TGTGCCAGCAGCCAAGGTGCAGGGGGAAACACTGAAGCTTTCTTT. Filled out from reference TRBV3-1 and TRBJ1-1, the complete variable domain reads DTAVSQTPKYLVTQMGNDKSIKCEQNLGHDTMYWYKQDSKKFLKIMFSYNNKELIINETVPNRFSPKSPDKAHLNLHINSLELGDSAVYFCASSQGAGGNTEAFFGQGTRLTVV.

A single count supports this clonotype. CDR3 DNA: TGTGCCAGCAGCCCCAGACTAGCGGGTAGCACAGATACGCAGTATTTT. Protein sequence: CASSPRLAGSTDTQYF. V gene TRBV9 combines with J gene TRBJ2-3; 10 bases map to TRBD2. The CDR3 is made up of 16 amino acids. Germline assignment: CDR1 SGDLS and CDR2 YYNGEE. V was clipped by 4 bases and J by 0 bases; unmatched bases: 5. Full variable domain (missing parts from reference TRBV9 and TRBJ2-3): DSGVTQTPKHLITATGQRVTLRCSPRSGDLSVYWYQQSLDQGLQFLIQYYNGEERAKGNILERFSAQQFPDLHSELNLSSLELGDSALYFCASSPRLAGSTDTQYFGPGTRLTVL.

The chain's CDR3 is CASSQLQGAPTDTQYF. CDR3 nucleotides: TGTGCCAGCTCCCAACTTCAGGGGGCACCCACAGATACGCAGTATTTT. The rearrangement uses TRBV18 and TRBJ2-3; 8 nucleotides agree with TRBD1. Per germline, CDR1 KGHSH and CDR2 LQKENI. The CDR3 loop spans 16 amino acids. J lost 2 bases, V lost 6 bases, and 10 bases had no gene match. The full variable domain, with the rest looked up from reference TRBV18 and TRBJ2-3, is NAGVMQNPRHLVRRRGQEARLRCSPMKGHSHVYWYRQLPEEGLKFMVYLQKENIIDESGMPKERFSAEFPKEGPSILRIQQVVRGDSAAYFCASSQLQGAPTDTQYFGPGTRLTVL.

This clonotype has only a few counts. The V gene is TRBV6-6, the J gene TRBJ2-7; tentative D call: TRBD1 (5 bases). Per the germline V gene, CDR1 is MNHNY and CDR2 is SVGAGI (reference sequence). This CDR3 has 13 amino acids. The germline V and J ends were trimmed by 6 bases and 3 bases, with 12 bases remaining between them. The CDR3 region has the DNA TGTGCCAGCAGCCCCCTAGGGGTCTACGAGCAGTACTTC. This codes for CASSPLGVYEQYF.

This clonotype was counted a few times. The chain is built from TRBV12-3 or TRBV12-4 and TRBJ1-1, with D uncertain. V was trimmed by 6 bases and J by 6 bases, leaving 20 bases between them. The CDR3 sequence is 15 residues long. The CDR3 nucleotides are TGTGCCAGCAGACCGACGGACGGCCGCGGCGCTGAAGCTTTCTTT. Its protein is CASRPTDGRGAEAFF.

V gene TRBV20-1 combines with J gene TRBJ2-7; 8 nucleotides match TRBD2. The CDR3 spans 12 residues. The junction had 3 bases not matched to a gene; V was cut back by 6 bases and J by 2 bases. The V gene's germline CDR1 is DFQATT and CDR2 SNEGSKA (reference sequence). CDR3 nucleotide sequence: TGCAGTGCAGGGACTAGGGCCTACGAGCAGTACTTC. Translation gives CSAGTRAYEQYF.

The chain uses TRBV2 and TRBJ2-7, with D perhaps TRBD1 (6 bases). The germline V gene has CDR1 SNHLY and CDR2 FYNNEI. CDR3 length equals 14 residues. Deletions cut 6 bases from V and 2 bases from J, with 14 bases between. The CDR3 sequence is CASREQGPTYEQYF. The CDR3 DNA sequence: TGTGCCAGCAGAGAGCAGGGGCCGACCTACGAGCAGTACTTC.

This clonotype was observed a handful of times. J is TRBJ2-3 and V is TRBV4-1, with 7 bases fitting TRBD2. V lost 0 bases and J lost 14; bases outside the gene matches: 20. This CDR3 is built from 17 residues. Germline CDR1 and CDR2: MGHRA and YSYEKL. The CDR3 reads CASSQDRETSLMRYAYF. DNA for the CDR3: TGCGCCAGCAGCCAAGATCGGGAGACTAGCCTCATGAGATACGCGTATTTT.

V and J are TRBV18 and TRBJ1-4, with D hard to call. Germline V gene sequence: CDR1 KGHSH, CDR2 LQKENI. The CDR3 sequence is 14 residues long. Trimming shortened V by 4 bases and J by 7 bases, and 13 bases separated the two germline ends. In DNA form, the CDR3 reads TGTGCCAGCTCACGGGCAGGCGGGTCTGAAAAACTGTTTTTT. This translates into CASSRAGGSEKLFF.

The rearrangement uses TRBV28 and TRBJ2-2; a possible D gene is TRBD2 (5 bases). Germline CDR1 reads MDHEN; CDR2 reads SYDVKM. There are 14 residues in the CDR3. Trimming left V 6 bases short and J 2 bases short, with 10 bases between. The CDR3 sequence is CASRSGSNTGELFF. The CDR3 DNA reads TGTGCCAGCAGGTCGGGGTCAAACACCGGGGAGCTGTTTTTT.

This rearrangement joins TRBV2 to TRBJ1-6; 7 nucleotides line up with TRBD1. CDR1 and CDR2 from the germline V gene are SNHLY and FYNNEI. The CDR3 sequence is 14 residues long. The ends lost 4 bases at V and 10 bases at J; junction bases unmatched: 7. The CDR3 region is CASSGQGKSSPLHF. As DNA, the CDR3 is TGTGCCAGCAGTGGACAGGGAAAGTCATCACCCCTCCACTTT.

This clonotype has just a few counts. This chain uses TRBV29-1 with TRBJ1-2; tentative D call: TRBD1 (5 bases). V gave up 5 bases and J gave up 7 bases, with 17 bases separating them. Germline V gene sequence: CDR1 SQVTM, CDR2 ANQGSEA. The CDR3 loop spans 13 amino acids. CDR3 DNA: TGCAGCGTTCGCGAAGGGGCCCTGAGTGGCTACACCTTC. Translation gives CSVREGALSGYTF.